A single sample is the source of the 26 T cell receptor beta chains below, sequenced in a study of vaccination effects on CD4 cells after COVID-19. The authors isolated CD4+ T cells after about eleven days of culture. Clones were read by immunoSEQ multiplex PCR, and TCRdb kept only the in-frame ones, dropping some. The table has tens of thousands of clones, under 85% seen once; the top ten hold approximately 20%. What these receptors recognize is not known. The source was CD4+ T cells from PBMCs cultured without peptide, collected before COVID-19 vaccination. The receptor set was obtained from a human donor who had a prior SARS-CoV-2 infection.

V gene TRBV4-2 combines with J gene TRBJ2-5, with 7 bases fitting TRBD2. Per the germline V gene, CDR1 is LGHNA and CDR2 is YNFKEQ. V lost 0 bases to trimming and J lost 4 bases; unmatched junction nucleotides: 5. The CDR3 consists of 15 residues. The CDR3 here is CASSQDRLASETQYF. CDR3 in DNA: TGTGCCAGCAGCCAAGATAGACTAGCCTCAGAGACCCAGTACTTC.

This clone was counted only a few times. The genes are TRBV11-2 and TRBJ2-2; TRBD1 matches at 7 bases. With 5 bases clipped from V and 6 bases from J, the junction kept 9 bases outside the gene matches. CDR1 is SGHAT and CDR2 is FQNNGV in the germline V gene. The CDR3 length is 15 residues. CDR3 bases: TGTGCCAGCAGCGCAGACAGGGTTTTTTCCGGGGAGCTGTTTTTT. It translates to CASSADRVFSGELFF. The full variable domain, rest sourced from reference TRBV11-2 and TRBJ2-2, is EAGVAQSPRYKIIEKRQSVAFWCNPISGHATLYWYQQILGQGPKLLIQFQNNGVVDDSQLPKDRFSAERLKGVDSTLKIQPAKLEDSAVYLCASSADRVFSGELFFGEGSRLTVL.

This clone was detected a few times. In nucleotides, the CDR3 is TGTGCCAGCAGTTATAAGACAGGGGAGAAAGGGGACACCATATATTTT. Translated: CASSYKTGEKGDTIYF. The rearrangement joins TRBV27 to TRBJ1-3; 8 nucleotides match TRBD1. This CDR3 has 16 residues. Germline CDR1 reads MNHEY; CDR2 reads SMNVEV (reference sequence). With V trimmed by 4 bases and J by 8 bases, 13 bases remained unmatched.

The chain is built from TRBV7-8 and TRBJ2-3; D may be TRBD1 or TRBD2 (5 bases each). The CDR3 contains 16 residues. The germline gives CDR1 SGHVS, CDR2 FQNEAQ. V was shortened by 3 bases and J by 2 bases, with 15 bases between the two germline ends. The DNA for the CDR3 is TGTGCCAGCAGCTTGGGGTACACCGGGGCCACAGATACGCAGTATTTT. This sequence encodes CASSLGYTGATDTQYF.

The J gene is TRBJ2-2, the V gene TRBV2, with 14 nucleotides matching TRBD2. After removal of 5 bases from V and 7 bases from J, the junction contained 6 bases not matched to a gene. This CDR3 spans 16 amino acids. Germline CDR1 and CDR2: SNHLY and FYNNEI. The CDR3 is CASSKTSGRGIGELFF. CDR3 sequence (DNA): TGTGCCAGCAGTAAGACTAGCGGGAGGGGCATCGGGGAGCTGTTTTTT. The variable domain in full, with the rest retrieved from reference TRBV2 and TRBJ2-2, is EPEVTQTPSHQVTQMGQEVILRCVPISNHLYFYWYRQILGQKVEFLVSFYNNEISEKSEIFDDQFSVERPDGSNFTLKIRSTKLEDSAMYFCASSKTSGRGIGELFFGEGSRLTVL.

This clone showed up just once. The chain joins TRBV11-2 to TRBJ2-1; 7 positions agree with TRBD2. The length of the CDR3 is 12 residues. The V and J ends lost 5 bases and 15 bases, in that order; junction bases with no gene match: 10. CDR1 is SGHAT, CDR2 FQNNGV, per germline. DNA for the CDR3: TGTGCCAGCAGCCCTCTAGCGGCGAACCTGTTCTTC. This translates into CASSPLAANLFF.

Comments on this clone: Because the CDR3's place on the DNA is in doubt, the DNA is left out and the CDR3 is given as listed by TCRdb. The CDR3 spells CASSTSDGEQFF. The rearrangement links TRBV6-6 to TRBJ2-1. The CDR3 length is 12 residues, termini included. Germline V gene data show CDR1 as MNHNY and CDR2 as SVGAGI (reference sequence).

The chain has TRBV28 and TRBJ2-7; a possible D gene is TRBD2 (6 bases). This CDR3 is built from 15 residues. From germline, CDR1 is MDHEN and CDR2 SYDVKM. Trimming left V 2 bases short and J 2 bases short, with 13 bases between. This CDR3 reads CASSLVWTGAYEQYF. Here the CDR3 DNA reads TGTGCCAGCAGTTTAGTCTGGACGGGGGCCTACGAGCAGTACTTC.

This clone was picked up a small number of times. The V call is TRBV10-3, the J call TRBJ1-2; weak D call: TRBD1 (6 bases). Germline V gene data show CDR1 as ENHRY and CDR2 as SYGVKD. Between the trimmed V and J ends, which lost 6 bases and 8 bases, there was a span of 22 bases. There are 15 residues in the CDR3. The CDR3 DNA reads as TGTGCCATCAGAATTAACGCAGGGGACGTTAAAGGCTACACCTTC. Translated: CAIRINAGDVKGYTF.

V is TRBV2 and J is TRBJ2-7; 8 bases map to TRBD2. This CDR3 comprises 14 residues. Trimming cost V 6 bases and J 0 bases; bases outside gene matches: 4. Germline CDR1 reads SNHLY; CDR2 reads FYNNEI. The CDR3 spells CASRLAGHSYEQYF. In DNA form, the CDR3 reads TGTGCCAGCAGGCTAGCGGGCCACTCCTACGAGCAGTACTTC.

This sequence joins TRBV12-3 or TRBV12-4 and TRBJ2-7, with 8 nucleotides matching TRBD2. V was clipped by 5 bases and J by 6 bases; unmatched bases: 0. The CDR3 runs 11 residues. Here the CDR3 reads CASSAGGEQYF. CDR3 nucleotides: TGTGCCAGCAGTGCGGGGGGCGAGCAGTACTTC.

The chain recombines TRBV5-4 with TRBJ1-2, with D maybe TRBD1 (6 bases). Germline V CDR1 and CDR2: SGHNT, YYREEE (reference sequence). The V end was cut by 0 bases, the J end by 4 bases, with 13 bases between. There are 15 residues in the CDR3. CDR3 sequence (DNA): TGTGCCAGCAGCTTGGCCATCGGACAGTCCTATGGCTACACCTTC. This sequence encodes CASSLAIGQSYGYTF.

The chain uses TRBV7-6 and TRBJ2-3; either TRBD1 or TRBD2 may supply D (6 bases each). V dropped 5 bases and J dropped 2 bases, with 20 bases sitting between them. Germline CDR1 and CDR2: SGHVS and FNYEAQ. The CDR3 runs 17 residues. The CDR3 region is CASSPRGGGITTDTQYF. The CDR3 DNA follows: TGTGCCAGCAGCCCCCGAGGAGGGGGGATCACCACAGATACGCAGTATTTT.

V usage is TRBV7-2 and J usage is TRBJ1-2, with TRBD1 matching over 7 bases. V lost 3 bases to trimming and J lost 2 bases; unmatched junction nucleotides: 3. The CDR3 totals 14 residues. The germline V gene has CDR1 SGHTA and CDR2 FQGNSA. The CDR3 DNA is TGTGCCAGCAGCTTCACGACAGGGAACTATGGCTACACCTTC. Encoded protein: CASSFTTGNYGYTF.

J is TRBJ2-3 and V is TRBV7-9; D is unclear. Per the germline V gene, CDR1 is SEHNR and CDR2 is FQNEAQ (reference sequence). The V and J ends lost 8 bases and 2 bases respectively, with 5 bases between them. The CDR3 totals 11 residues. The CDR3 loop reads CASSPTDTQYF. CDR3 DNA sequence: TGTGCCAGCTCCCCCACAGATACGCAGTATTTT.

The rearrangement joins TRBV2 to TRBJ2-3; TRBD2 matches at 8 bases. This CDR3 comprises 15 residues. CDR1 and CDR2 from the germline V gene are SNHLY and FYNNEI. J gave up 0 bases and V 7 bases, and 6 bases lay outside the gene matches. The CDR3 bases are TGTGCCAGCACCACGGGAGGGTTTAGCACAGATACGCAGTATTTT. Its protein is CASTTGGFSTDTQYF.

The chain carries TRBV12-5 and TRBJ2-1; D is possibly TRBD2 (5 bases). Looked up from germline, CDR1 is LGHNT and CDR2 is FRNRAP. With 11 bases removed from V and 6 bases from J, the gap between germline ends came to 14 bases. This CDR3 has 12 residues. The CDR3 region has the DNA TGTGCTGACTCGGGGTCGGGCAATGAGCAGTTCTTC. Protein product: CADSGSGNEQFF.

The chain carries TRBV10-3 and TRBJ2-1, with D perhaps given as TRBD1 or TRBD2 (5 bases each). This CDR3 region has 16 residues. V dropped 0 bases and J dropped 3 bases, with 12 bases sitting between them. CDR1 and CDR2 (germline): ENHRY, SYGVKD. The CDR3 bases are TGTGCCATCAGTGAGTCGGTGGGGGTTGACTACAATGAGCAGTTCTTC. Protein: CAISESVGVDYNEQFF.

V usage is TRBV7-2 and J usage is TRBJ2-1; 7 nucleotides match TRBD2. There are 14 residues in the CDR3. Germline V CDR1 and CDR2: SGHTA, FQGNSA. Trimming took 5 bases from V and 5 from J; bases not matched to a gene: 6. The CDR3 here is CASSAQRDDNEQFF. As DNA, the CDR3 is TGTGCCAGCAGCGCACAGCGGGACGACAATGAGCAGTTCTTC.

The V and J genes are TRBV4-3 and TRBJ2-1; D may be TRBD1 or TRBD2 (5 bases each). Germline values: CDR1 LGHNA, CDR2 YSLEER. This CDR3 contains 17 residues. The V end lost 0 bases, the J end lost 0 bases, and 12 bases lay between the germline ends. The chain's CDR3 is CASSQDGRGGSYNEQFF. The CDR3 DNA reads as TGCGCCAGCAGCCAAGACGGACGGGGCGGCTCCTACAATGAGCAGTTCTTC.

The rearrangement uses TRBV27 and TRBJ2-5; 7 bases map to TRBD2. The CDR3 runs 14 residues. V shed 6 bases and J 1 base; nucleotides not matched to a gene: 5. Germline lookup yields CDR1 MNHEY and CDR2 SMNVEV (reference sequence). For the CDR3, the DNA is TGTGCCAGCAGGAGGGCTAGCGGCCAAGAGACCCAGTACTTC. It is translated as CASRRASGQETQYF.

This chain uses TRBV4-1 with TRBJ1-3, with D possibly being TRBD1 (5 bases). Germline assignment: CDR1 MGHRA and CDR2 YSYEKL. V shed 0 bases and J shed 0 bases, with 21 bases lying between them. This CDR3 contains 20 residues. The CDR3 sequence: CASSQEGQGRLPLSGNTIYF. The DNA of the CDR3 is TGCGCCAGCAGCCAAGAGGGCCAGGGAAGGCTTCCACTCTCTGGAAACACCATATATTTT.

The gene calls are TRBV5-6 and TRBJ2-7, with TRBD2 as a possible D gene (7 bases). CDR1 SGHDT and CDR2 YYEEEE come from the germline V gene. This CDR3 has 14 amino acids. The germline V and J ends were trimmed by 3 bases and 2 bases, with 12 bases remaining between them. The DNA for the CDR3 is TGTGCCAGCAGCTATACAGGGAGGGCCTACGAGCAGTACTTC. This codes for CASSYTGRAYEQYF.

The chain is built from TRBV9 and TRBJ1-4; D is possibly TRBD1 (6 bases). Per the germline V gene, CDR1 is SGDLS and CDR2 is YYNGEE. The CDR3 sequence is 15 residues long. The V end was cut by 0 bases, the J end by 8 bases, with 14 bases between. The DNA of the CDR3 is TGTGCCAGCAGCGTAGCGACAGGCTTCGAAGAAAAACTGTTTTTT. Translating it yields CASSVATGFEEKLFF.

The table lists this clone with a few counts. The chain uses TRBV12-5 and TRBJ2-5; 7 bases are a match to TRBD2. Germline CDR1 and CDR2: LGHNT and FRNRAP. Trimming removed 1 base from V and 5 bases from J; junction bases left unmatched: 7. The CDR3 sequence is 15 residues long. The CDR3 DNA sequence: TGTGCTAGTGGTTTGGGGATAGCGGGTGAGGAGACCCAGTACTTC. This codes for CASGLGIAGEETQYF.

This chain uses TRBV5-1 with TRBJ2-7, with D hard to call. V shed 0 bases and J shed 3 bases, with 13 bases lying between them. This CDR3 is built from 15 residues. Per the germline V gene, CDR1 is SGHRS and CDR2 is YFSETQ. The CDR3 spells CASSLGVPGSYEQYF. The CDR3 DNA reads TGCGCCAGCAGCTTGGGCGTCCCCGGAAGCTACGAGCAGTACTTC. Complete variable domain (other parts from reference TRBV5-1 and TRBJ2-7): KAGVTQTPRYLIKTRGQQVTLSCSPISGHRSVSWYQQTPGQGLQFLFEYFSETQRNKGNFPGRFSGRQFSNSRSEMNVSTLELGDSALYLCASSLGVPGSYEQYFGPGTRLTVT.